This TCR beta chain was captured in a study of blood T cell repertoires in COVID-19. Study in general: Samples representing acute and convalescent COVID-19 were sourced from the United States, Italy and Spain. Sources were T cells, B-cell-depleted T cells, or PBMCs; the material itself was cDNA or gDNA.

V lost 5 bases to trimming and J lost 3 bases, with 11 bases between them. Germline V lookup: CDR1 MNHEY, CDR2 SMNVEV (reference sequence). This CDR3 spans 14 amino acids. In the original analysis: How many nucleated cells were present was estimated from reference gene primer amplification. Clones were read by immunoSEQ multiplex PCR, and TCRdb kept only the in-frame ones, dropping some. V, J and clone size derive from that table, while D and trimming were established from the DNA sequence. The data hold 180,000 or so clones, with around 87% observed a single time. What was sequenced was peripheral blood. The V call is TRBV27, the J call TRBJ1-5; no definite D call. The sequence came from a man between 18 and 35 years old with active or convalescent COVID-19. This CDR3 reads CASSAPGFNQPQHF. The DNA for the CDR3 is TGTGCCAGCAGTGCCCCAGGCTTCAATCAGCCCCAGCATTTT.